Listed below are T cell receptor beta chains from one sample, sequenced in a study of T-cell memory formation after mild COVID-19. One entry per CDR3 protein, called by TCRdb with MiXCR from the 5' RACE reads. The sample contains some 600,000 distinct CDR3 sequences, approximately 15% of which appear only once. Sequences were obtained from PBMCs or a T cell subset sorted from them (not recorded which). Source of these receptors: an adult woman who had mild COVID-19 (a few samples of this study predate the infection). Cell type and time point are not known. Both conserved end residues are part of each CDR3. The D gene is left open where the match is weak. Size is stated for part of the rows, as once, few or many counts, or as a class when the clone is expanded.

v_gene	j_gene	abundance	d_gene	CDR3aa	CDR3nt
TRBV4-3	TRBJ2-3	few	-	CASSQGSRTDTQYF	TGCGCCAGCAGCCAAGGGTCTCGCACAGATACGCAGTATTTT
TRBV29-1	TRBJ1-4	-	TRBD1	CSVVQGSGGEKLFF	TGCAGCGTAGTACAGGGGTCGGGAGGTGAAAAACTGTTTTTT
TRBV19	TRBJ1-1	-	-	CASSERRSRTEAFF	TGTGCCAGTAGCGAACGTCGCTCCCGGACTGAAGCTTTCTTT
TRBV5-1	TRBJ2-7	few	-	CASSLTTGYEQYF	TGCGCCAGCAGCTTGACAACAGGGTACGAGCAGTACTTC
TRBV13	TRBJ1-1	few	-	CASSFPPFF	TGTGCCAGCAGCTTCCCGCCTTTCTTT
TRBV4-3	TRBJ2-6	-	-	CASSQDRGTAYSGANVLTF	TGCGCCAGCAGCCAAGATAGGGGGACGGCCTACTCTGGGGCCAACGTCCTGACTTTC
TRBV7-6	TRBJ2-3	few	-	CASSLAGAGTQYF	TGTGCCAGCAGCTTAGCGGGGGCAGGCACGCAGTATTTT
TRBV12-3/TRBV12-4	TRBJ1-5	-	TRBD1	CASSLAGQGANQPQHF	TGTGCCAGCAGTTTAGCGGGGCAGGGGGCTAATCAGCCCCAGCATTTT
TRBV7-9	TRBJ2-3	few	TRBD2	CASSLIEREGDTQYF	TGTGCCAGCAGCTTAATTGAGCGGGAGGGAGATACGCAGTATTTT
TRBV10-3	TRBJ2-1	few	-	CAISRDTYNEQFF	TGTGCCATCAGTCGGGACACCTACAATGAGCAGTTCTTC
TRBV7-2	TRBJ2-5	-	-	CASSRGGKQETQYF	TGTGCCAGCAGCCGAGGAGGGAAACAAGAGACCCAGTACTTC
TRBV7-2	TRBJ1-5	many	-	CASSLGGGGQPQHF	TGTGCCAGCAGCTTAGGGGGAGGCGGCCAGCCCCAGCATTTT
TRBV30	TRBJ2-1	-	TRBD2	CAWTSGTVSSYNEQFF	TGTGCCTGGACTAGCGGGACCGTTAGCTCCTACAATGAGCAGTTCTTC
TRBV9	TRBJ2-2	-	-	CASSVGGQIGRPGELFF	TGTGCCAGCAGCGTCGGGGGCCAAATAGGGAGGCCCGGGGAGCTGTTTTTT
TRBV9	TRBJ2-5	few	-	CASSVSSATGAQYF	TGTGCCAGCAGCGTCTCTAGCGCGACCGGGGCCCAGTACTTC
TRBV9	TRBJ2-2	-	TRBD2	CASSRNLGLAGGPNTGELFF	TGTGCCAGCAGCCGCAATCTTGGACTAGCGGGGGGCCCGAACACCGGGGAGCTGTTTTTT